The rows below give T cell receptor beta chains drawn from one sample of a study of cytomegalovirus exposure and HLA in healthy donors. Data came from immunoSEQ multiplex PCR; TCRdb stores just in-frame clones and leaves some out. The data hold approximately 70,000 clones, with about two thirds observed a single time. What was sequenced was PBMCs. Receptor source: a woman between 40 and 55 years old in good health and CMV-seropositive. Both conserved end residues are part of each CDR3. A D gene is named only where the DNA matches it firmly. The size entry is marked missing in some rows and otherwise reads once, few, many or a size class.

>TRBJ1-1|-|-|TRBV19
CASSIRTTEAFF
>TRBJ2-7|few|-|TRBV5-5
CASSLANYEQYF
>TRBJ1-4|-|-|TRBV5-1
CASSLTGTEKLFF
>TRBJ2-3|few|-|TRBV7-8
CASSFTGGGSTDTQYF
>TRBJ2-4|-|TRBD2|TRBV14
CASSPSREGGKNIQYF
>TRBJ2-7|-|TRBD2|TRBV30
CAWSRGGLAGSYEQYF
>TRBJ1-2|-|TRBD1|TRBV2
CASSGVQGALGYTF
>TRBJ1-2|-|-|TRBV5-1
CASSLNDGGPYGYTF
>TRBJ1-4|-|-|TRBV7-3
CASSAGPNEKLFF
>TRBJ2-7|-|TRBD2|TRBV5-1
CASSPRLAGYEQYF
>TRBJ2-7|-|-|TRBV18
CASSPPQTRSSYEQYF
>TRBJ2-2|-|-|TRBV9
CASSVQRGGSGTGELFF
>TRBJ2-1|-|TRBD2|TRBV15
CATSSTTSVLDEQFF
>TRBJ2-2|-|-|TRBV18
CASSPVAGNTGELFF
>TRBJ2-5|-|TRBD2|TRBV5-6
CASSLVSGEGETQYF
>TRBJ2-5|-|TRBD1|TRBV7-3
CASSRYGTGEGETQYF
>TRBJ1-1|-|-|TRBV18
CASSPDPEAEAFF
>TRBJ2-2|-|-|TRBV11-3
CASSLLRLQGTGELFF
>TRBJ1-1|-|-|TRBV6-6
CASSYPGGVGTEAFF
>TRBJ2-1|once|TRBD2|TRBV13
CAVSGASSYNEQFF
>TRBJ2-2|many|TRBD2|TRBV4-2
CASSPAAGVSGGELFF
>TRBJ2-1|-|-|TRBV5-1
CASSSDGGYNEQFF
>TRBJ2-3|-|-|TRBV6-5
CASSRSYSLADTQYF
>TRBJ2-7|-|TRBD2|TRBV18
CASSPWGGPPYEQYF
>TRBJ2-1|-|TRBD2|TRBV6-5
CAGRLAGGKNEQFF
>TRBJ1-2|-|-|TRBV30
CAFGGRGGGYTF
>TRBJ2-5|few|TRBD2|TRBV5-4
CASTPMTSGRPETQYF
>TRBJ1-2|-|-|TRBV5-4
CASRVASGYGYTF
>TRBJ2-3|-|TRBD2|TRBV9
CASSTLAGDTQYF
>TRBJ1-3|-|TRBD1|TRBV5-1
CASSLAATGNSGNTIYF
>TRBJ1-6|once|-|TRBV5-1
CASSLVGQGSPLHF
>TRBJ1-6|-|TRBD1|TRBV6-5
CASSYSGTASPLHF
>TRBJ1-2|-|-|TRBV19
CASSRTEGYTF
>TRBJ1-1|once|-|TRBV5-1
CASSLGEDTEAFF
>TRBJ1-2|-|-|TRBV4-1
CASSRQLGYGYTF
>TRBJ1-2|-|-|TRBV19
CASSTTVDGYTF
>TRBJ1-2|-|TRBD1|TRBV5-6
CASSPHDDRGIFGYTF
>TRBJ2-7|-|-|TRBV6-1
CASSGAQGWPYEQYF
>TRBJ1-4|-|-|TRBV20-1
CSSRTDEKLFF
>TRBJ1-1|-|-|TRBV21-1
CASSKRSRDTEAFF
>TRBJ1-3|-|-|TRBV9
CASSDLQGAGNTIYF
>TRBJ2-1|-|-|TRBV2
CASGYRGEQFF
>TRBJ2-1|-|-|TRBV5-4
CASSLVLHNEQFF
>TRBJ2-1|-|TRBD2|TRBV2
CASSEALLAGRNEQFF
>TRBJ2-1|few|-|TRBV5-1
CASSFEAEQFF